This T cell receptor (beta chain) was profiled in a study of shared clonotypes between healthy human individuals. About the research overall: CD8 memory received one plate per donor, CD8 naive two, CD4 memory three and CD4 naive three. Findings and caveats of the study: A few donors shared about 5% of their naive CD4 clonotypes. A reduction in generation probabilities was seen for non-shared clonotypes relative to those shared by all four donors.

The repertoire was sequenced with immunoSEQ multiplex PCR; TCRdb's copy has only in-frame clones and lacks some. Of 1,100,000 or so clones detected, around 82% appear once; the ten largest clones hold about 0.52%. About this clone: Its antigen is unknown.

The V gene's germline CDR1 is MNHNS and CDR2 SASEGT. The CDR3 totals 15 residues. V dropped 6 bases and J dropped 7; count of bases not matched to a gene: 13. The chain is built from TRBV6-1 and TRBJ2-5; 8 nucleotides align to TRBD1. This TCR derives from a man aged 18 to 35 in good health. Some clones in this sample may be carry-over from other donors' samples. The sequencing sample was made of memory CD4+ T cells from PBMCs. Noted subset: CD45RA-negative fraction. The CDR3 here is CASSRQGIFDMTQYF. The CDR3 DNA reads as TGTGCCAGCAGCAGACAGGGGATATTTGATATGACCCAGTACTTC.